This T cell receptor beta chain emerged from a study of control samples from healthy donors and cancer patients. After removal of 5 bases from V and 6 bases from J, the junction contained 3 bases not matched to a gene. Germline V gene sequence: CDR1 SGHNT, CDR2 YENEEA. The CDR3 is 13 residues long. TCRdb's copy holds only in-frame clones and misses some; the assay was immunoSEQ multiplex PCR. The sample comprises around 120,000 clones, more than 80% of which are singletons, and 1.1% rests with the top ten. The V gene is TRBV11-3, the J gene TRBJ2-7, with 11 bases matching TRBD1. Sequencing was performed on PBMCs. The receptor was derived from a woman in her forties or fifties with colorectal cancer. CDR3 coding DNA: TGTGCCAGCAGCCTAGGACAGGGGGCCGAGCAGTACTTC. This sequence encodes CASSLGQGAEQYF.